The 22 T cell receptor beta chains below all came from one sample that was sequenced in a study of T-cell memory formation after mild COVID-19. One entry per CDR3 protein results from TCRdb running MiXCR on the 5' RACE reads. The sample has about 210,000 distinct CDR3 sequences; roughly a tenth are singletons. Sequencing input: PBMCs or a T cell subset sorted from them (not recorded which). The receptor set was obtained from a man aged 18 to 30 who had mild COVID-19 (a few samples of this study predate the infection). Cell type and time point are not known.

The V call is TRBV5-1, the J call TRBJ2-1; D possibly matches TRBD1 or TRBD2 (5 bases each). V gave up 0 bases and J gave up 4 bases, with 14 bases separating them. Germline V lookup: CDR1 SGHRS, CDR2 YFSETQ. The CDR3 is 16 amino acids. CDR3 DNA: TGCGCCAGCAGCTTGGGGGCAGGGAGTCAGTACAATGAGCAGTTCTTC. Translation gives CASSLGAGSQYNEQFF. Drawing the rest from reference TRBV5-1 and TRBJ2-1, the complete variable domain is KAGVTQTPRYLIKTRGQQVTLSCSPISGHRSVSWYQQTPGQGLQFLFEYFSETQRNKGNFPGRFSGRQFSNSRSEMNVSTLELGDSALYLCASSLGAGSQYNEQFFGPGTRLTVL.

In its sample, this clonotype was seen many times. This chain links TRBV4-1 with TRBJ2-7, with D unclear. Germline V gene sequence: CDR1 MGHRA, CDR2 YSYEKL. V dropped 0 bases and J dropped 6 bases, with 9 bases sitting between them. This CDR3 is built from 13 residues. The CDR3 protein is CASSQERGSEQYF. The CDR3 coding sequence is TGCGCCAGCAGCCAAGAGCGCGGAAGCGAGCAGTACTTC.

This clonotype was recorded at least ten times. The chain joins TRBV12-3 or TRBV12-4 to TRBJ2-2; 9 bases line up with TRBD1. CDR3 length: 16 amino acids. V lost 6 bases, J lost 5 bases, and 10 bases stayed unmatched. CDR3 sequence: CASSRQLGQGTGELFF. CDR3 bases: TGTGCCAGCAGCAGACAATTAGGACAGGGGACCGGGGAGCTGTTTTTT.

This clonotype was recorded a few times. J is TRBJ2-2 and V is TRBV6-2 or TRBV6-3, with D possibly matching TRBD1 (6 bases). V was shortened by 6 bases and J by 3 bases, with 14 bases between the two germline ends. The germline V gene encodes CDR1 MNHEY and CDR2 SVGEGT. The CDR3 covers 15 residues. CDR3 in amino acids: CASSLADSYTGELFF. The CDR3 DNA reads TGTGCCAGCAGCCTCGCGGACAGTTACACCGGGGAGCTGTTTTTT.

This clonotype was seen a few times. The V call is TRBV7-3, the J call TRBJ2-3, with D possibly being TRBD1 or TRBD2 (6 bases each). The V gene lost 5 bases and the J gene lost 4 bases, with 16 bases spanning the gap. The CDR3 is 15 residues long. Germline CDR1 SGHTA, CDR2 FQGTGA. DNA of the CDR3: TGTGCCAGCAGCCACCGGGGGCTTGGACCAGATACGCAGTATTTT. Translation: CASSHRGLGPDTQYF.

The chain links TRBV4-3 to TRBJ2-3; 10 nucleotides align to TRBD2. The CDR3 is 18 amino acids. The V segment lost 0 bases and the J segment 6 bases; nucleotides outside the gene matches: 12. Germline values: CDR1 LGHNA, CDR2 YSLEER. The DNA of the CDR3 is TGCGCCAGCAGCCAAGATCGGTCTAGCGGGGGAGTGGTTGATACGCAGTATTTT. Translated, it gives CASSQDRSSGGVVDTQYF.

This clonotype turned up a few times. The rearrangement links TRBV20-1 to TRBJ2-3; 8 bases line up with TRBD1. The CDR3 is 15 residues long. The germline V gene has CDR1 DFQATT and CDR2 SNEGSKA (reference sequence). V was clipped by 5 bases and J by 3 bases; unmatched bases: 10. The CDR3 bases are TGCAGTGCTCGTACGCACAGGGGGAGGACAGATACGCAGTATTTT. It is translated as CSARTHRGRTDTQYF.

This clonotype occurred a few times. The rearrangement uses TRBV7-8 and TRBJ2-2, with D unresolved. The V and J ends lost 5 bases and 4 bases respectively, with 14 bases between them. The length of the CDR3 is 15 residues. The germline gives CDR1 SGHVS, CDR2 FQNEAQ. This CDR3 is CASSLRRSGTGELFF. CDR3 in DNA: TGTGCCAGCAGCCTTCGACGGTCGGGCACCGGGGAGCTGTTTTTT.

This clonotype was observed a handful of times. The chain recombines TRBV6-5 with TRBJ2-1, with a weak D call TRBD2 (6 bases). The CDR3 spans 16 residues. In germline, CDR1 is MNHEY, CDR2 SVGAGI. V lost 0 bases and J 0 bases, leaving 9 bases between the germline ends. CDR3 bases: TGTGCCAGCAGTTACTCTTGGGGAGGCTCCTACAATGAGCAGTTCTTC. Protein: CASSYSWGGSYNEQFF.

V usage is TRBV7-6 and J usage is TRBJ2-2; D is undetermined. With 5 bases removed from V and 3 bases from J, the gap between germline ends came to 10 bases. The germline V gene has CDR1 SGHVS and CDR2 FNYEAQ. The CDR3 consists of 14 residues. CDR3 in DNA: TGTGCCAGCAGCCCTCAGTTGGACACCGGGGAGCTGTTTTTT. It codes for CASSPQLDTGELFF.

This clonotype came up a few times. The J gene is TRBJ1-6, the V gene TRBV27; 9 nucleotides match TRBD1. The CDR3 consists of 15 residues. Germline-derived CDR1 and CDR2 are MNHEY and SMNVEV (reference sequence). V gave up 2 bases and J gave up 4 bases; unmatched junction bases: 0. The CDR3 DNA reads TGTGCCAGCAGTTTAGGGACAGGGTATAATTCACCCCTCCACTTT. Amino acids: CASSLGTGYNSPLHF.

This chain links TRBV6-5 with TRBJ1-2, with 7 bases aligning to TRBD1. The V gene's germline CDR1 is MNHEY and CDR2 SVGAGI. The V gene end was trimmed by 5 bases and the J gene end by 4 bases; junction bases not matched to a gene: 7. The CDR3 consists of 14 residues. CDR3 protein: CASSNRDRVYGYTF. CDR3 sequence (DNA): TGTGCCAGCAGTAATCGCGACAGGGTCTATGGCTACACCTTC.

This clonotype was observed a few times. The gene calls are TRBV28 and TRBJ2-1; a possible D gene is TRBD1 (6 bases). Germline CDR1 and CDR2: MDHEN and SYDVKM. The V gene lost 8 bases and the J gene lost 7 bases, with 15 bases spanning the gap. The CDR3 covers 13 residues. CDR3 in amino acids: CASGIGQLNEQFF. The DNA for the CDR3 is TGTGCCAGCGGGATAGGACAGCTAAATGAGCAGTTCTTC. The full variable domain, with the rest looked up from reference TRBV28 and TRBJ2-1, is DVKVTQSSRYLVKRTGEKVFLECVQDMDHENMFWYRQDPGLGLRLIYFSYDVKMKEKGDIPEGYSVSREKKERFSLILESASTNQTSMYLCASGIGQLNEQFFGPGTRLTVL.

This clonotype was seen a few times. The rearrangement links TRBV7-8 to TRBJ1-4; possible D gene TRBD1, 5 bases. Germline V gives CDR1 SGHVS, CDR2 FQNEAQ. The CDR3 has 12 residues. Trimming took 4 bases from V and 6 from J, leaving 6 bases between them. The chain's CDR3 is CASSSRDEKLFF. CDR3 in DNA: TGTGCCAGCAGCTCCAGGGATGAAAAACTGTTTTTT.

This rearrangement joins TRBV7-2 to TRBJ1-4, with D possibly matching TRBD1 (6 bases). The CDR3 spans 13 residues. Germline loops: CDR1 SGHTA, CDR2 FQGNSA. The V end lost 8 bases, the J end lost 12 bases, and 19 bases lay between the germline ends. CDR3 sequence (DNA): TGTGCCAGCGGATTACAGGGTCGTGGTGAACTGTTTTTT. Protein sequence: CASGLQGRGELFF.

This clonotype was seen just once. It may be a read error: a sequence one base away is much more abundant. V and J are TRBV7-2 and TRBJ2-3; D gene unclear. This CDR3 spans 14 amino acids. Looked up from germline, CDR1 is SGHTA and CDR2 is FQGNSA. The CDR3 sequence is CASSARTIPDPQYF. The CDR3 nucleotides read TGTGCCAGCAGCGCCCGGACCATTCCAGATCCGCAGTATTTT.

This clonotype has just a few counts. The rearrangement joins TRBV20-1 to TRBJ1-5, with a weak D call TRBD1 (5 bases). Trimming removed 0 bases at V and 3 bases at J, with 18 bases between. The CDR3 length is 17 residues. The germline gives CDR1 DFQATT, CDR2 SNEGSKA (reference sequence). Here the CDR3 DNA reads TGCAGTGCTAGAGATCAACGGGGGATCCCCTCCAATCAGCCCCAGCATTTT. This translates into CSARDQRGIPSNQPQHF.

The V and J genes are TRBV7-2 and TRBJ2-7; no reliable D call. The germline V gene has CDR1 SGHTA and CDR2 FQGNSA. The CDR3 runs 14 residues. The V end was cut by 0 bases, the J end by 2 bases, with 8 bases between. For the CDR3, the DNA is TGTGCCAGCAGCTTAGCGTCCCCGGCCTACGAGCAGTACTTC. Protein sequence: CASSLASPAYEQYF.

DNA of the CDR3: TGTGCCACCCAGCGTTCGATTTTGGACATGAGGTTTCGAGAGACCCAGTACTTC. This sequence encodes CATQRSILDMRFRETQYF. V gene TRBV2 combines with J gene TRBJ2-5; D perhaps matches TRBD1 (5 bases). Germline assignment: CDR1 SNHLY and CDR2 FYNNEI. This CDR3 has 18 residues. V was clipped by 10 bases and J by 4 bases, with 31 bases between them.

This clonotype was seen more than once but under ten times. The rearrangement links TRBV2 to TRBJ2-5; 9 positions match TRBD1. CDR3 size: 13 residues. Unmatched junction bases numbered 1, after V lost 6 bases and J lost 2 bases. Germline V gives CDR1 SNHLY, CDR2 FYNNEI. CDR3 loop: CASSGTGQETQYF. The CDR3 DNA sequence: TGTGCCAGCAGCGGGACAGGGCAAGAGACCCAGTACTTC. The full variable domain, rest sourced from reference TRBV2 and TRBJ2-5, is EPEVTQTPSHQVTQMGQEVILRCVPISNHLYFYWYRQILGQKVEFLVSFYNNEISEKSEIFDDQFSVERPDGSNFTLKIRSTKLEDSAMYFCASSGTGQETQYFGPGTRLLVL.

This clonotype was seen only a few times. J is TRBJ1-2 and V is TRBV20-1; D possibly corresponds to TRBD1 (5 bases). Germline loops: CDR1 DFQATT, CDR2 SNEGSKA (reference sequence). V gave up 0 bases and J gave up 6 bases, with 20 bases separating them. The CDR3 is 16 residues long. Here the CDR3 reads CSARDQGNFSHNGYTF. CDR3 DNA sequence: TGCAGTGCTAGAGATCAGGGAAATTTTTCTCACAATGGCTACACCTTC.

This clonotype was detected many times. The J gene is TRBJ2-6, the V gene TRBV18; D gene unclear. Germline CDR1 KGHSH, CDR2 LQKENI. The CDR3 spans 17 residues. V was clipped by 2 bases and J by 0 bases, with 11 bases between them. The DNA for the CDR3 is TGTGCCAGCTCACCAGCTCCCGCGGACTCTGGGGCCAACGTCCTGACTTTC. Its protein is CASSPAPADSGANVLTF.